This T cell receptor beta chain was sequenced in a study of T-cell reconstitution after alpha-beta-depleted transplantation in children. As it was prepared, the TCRbeta library received unique molecular identifiers. TCRdb analysed the PCR reads with MiXCR anew, one entry per CDR3 protein. Here the sample spans 700,000 or so distinct CDR3 sequences, over 10% being singletons. This clonotype was found a few times. Trimming removed 5 bases from V and 1 base from J; junction bases left unmatched: 5. The CDR3 consists of 15 residues. Sequencing was performed on PBMCs, taken before TCRalphabeta/CD19-depleted stem cell transplant. This chain uses TRBV12-3 or TRBV12-4 with TRBJ2-5; 9 bases fit TRBD2. The TCR comes from a girl aged 2 to 10 with congenital amegakaryocytic thrombocytopenia, due to receive a stem cell transplant. This chain's CDR3 is CASSTNSGSQETQYF. The CDR3 nucleotides are TGTGCCAGCAGTACAAATAGCGGGAGCCAAGAGACCCAGTACTTC.